This passage covers 27 T cell receptor beta chains from one sample sequenced in a study of radiation and T cells in renal cell carcinoma. Profiled with immunoSEQ multiplex PCR; TCRdb holds only in-frame clones, not every one. The data contain about 150,000 clones, about 88% of them singletons. Time point noted: baseline pretreatment blood. The treatment denotes: 15 Gy SBRT to primary tumor, nephrectomy 4 weeks later. The sequenced sample was blood, obtained from a patient whose treatment included radiotherapy and nephrectomy. These receptors were taken from a woman aged 45-59 years with renal cell carcinoma.

V usage is TRBV25-1 and J usage is TRBJ1-4; possibly TRBD1 for D (5 bases). V dropped 2 bases and J dropped 7 bases, with 17 bases sitting between them. From germline, CDR1 is MGHDK and CDR2 SYGVNS. The CDR3 has 16 residues. For the CDR3, the DNA is TGTGCCAGCAGTGAAATGATCCGGGGCTCGAGTGAAAAACTGTTTTTT. Its translation is CASSEMIRGSSEKLFF.

The V gene is TRBV6-4, the J gene TRBJ2-7, with 12 positions matching TRBD1. The J segment lost 5 bases and the V segment lost 6 bases, leaving 11 bases of the junction unmatched. CDR1 MRHNA and CDR2 SNTAGT come from the germline V gene. This CDR3 has 16 residues. CDR3 in DNA: TGTGCCAGCAGGGGGAGTTGGGGACAGGGGGCACACGAGCAGTACTTC. Its translation is CASRGSWGQGAHEQYF.

In regard to this clone: Germline and junction disagree at one end, which may indicate a read error. This sequence joins TRBV27 and TRBJ2-1; 7 positions agree with TRBD1. This CDR3 contains 14 residues. Germline assignment: CDR1 MNHEY and CDR2 SMNVEV (reference sequence). CDR3 loop: CASSFRGTDNERFF. DNA for the CDR3: TGTGCCAGCAGTTTCCGTGGGACAGACAATGAGCGGTTCTTC.

The gene calls are TRBV19 and TRBJ1-1; TRBD1 is a possible D gene (5 bases). Germline V gene data show CDR1 as LNHDA and CDR2 as SQIVND (reference sequence). Trimming cost V 5 bases and J 2 bases, with 9 bases left between them. The CDR3 is made up of 13 amino acids. The CDR3 reads CASSQGVNTEAFF. CDR3 sequence (DNA): TGTGCCAGTAGTCAGGGCGTTAACACTGAAGCTTTCTTT.

The rearrangement uses TRBV18 and TRBJ2-7; tentative D call: TRBD2 (6 bases). From germline, CDR1 is KGHSH and CDR2 LQKENI. The CDR3 runs 16 residues. V lost 5 bases and J lost 4, with 21 bases in between. The CDR3 DNA reads TGTGCCAGCTCAGCGCCACGAGGGCCGGGGGTGTACGAGCAGTACTTC. Its protein product is CASSAPRGPGVYEQYF.

Notes on this clone: At the DNA level, this CDR3 is encoded by other sequences in the same sample as well. The V and J genes are TRBV19 and TRBJ1-1; D is uncertain. Germline values: CDR1 LNHDA, CDR2 SQIVND (reference sequence). Trimming stripped 3 bases from V and 2 bases from J, with 10 bases between. The length of the CDR3 is 14 residues. The CDR3 region is CASSISPANTEAFF. As DNA, the CDR3 is TGTGCCAGTAGTATTAGCCCAGCCAACACTGAAGCTTTCTTT.

The gene calls are TRBV6-5 and TRBJ1-1; the D is unclear. The CDR3 covers 14 residues. Trimming took off 8 bases at V and 0 bases at J, with 13 bases between the two ends. Looked up from germline, CDR1 is MNHEY and CDR2 is SVGAGI. The CDR3 bases are TGTGCCAGCCTTAAAAACAGATTGAACACTGAAGCTTTCTTT. As protein: CASLKNRLNTEAFF.

This chain connects TRBV6-5 to TRBJ2-1; D is possibly TRBD1 (5 bases). V shed 0 bases and J shed 8 bases, with 11 bases lying between them. Germline V gives CDR1 MNHEY, CDR2 SVGAGI. The CDR3 spans 14 residues. CDR3 bases: TGTGCCAGCAGTTACTCCACCTGGGGCGATGAGCAGTTCTTC. Translating it yields CASSYSTWGDEQFF.

The chain combines TRBV2 with TRBJ1-2; 9 bases agree with TRBD1. CDR1 is SNHLY, CDR2 FYNNEI, per germline. This CDR3 region has 12 residues. V shed 5 bases and J 9 bases; nucleotides not matched to a gene: 4. Here the CDR3 DNA reads TGTGCCAGCAGTCCGGACAGGGGACGCTACACCTTC. Residues: CASSPDRGRYTF.

This sequence joins TRBV11-2 and TRBJ1-2; D remains unclear. Germline values: CDR1 SGHAT, CDR2 FQNNGV. Trimming shortened V by 1 base and J by 6 bases, and 15 bases separated the two germline ends. The CDR3 spans 15 residues. CDR3 nucleotides: TGTGCCAGCAGCTTAGTAGAAGGTACGGTCGATGGCTACACCTTC. It specifies CASSLVEGTVDGYTF.

This chain uses TRBV15 with TRBJ2-1; TRBD2 matches at 8 bases. Trimming cost V 2 bases and J 8 bases; bases outside gene matches: 14. The germline V gene encodes CDR1 LNHNV and CDR2 YYDKDF (reference sequence). The CDR3 totals 17 residues. CDR3 in amino acids: CATSRYPGLEFPDEQFF. CDR3 bases: TGTGCCACCAGCAGATACCCGGGACTAGAATTTCCGGATGAGCAGTTCTTC.

J is TRBJ1-3 and V is TRBV5-6, with D possibly matching TRBD1 (5 bases). CDR1 is SGHDT and CDR2 is YYEEEE in the germline V gene. This CDR3 contains 14 residues. Trimming pared 7 bases from V and 0 bases from J, leaving 11 bases between. For the CDR3, the DNA is TGTGCCAGCCAGCGGGGCCACTCTGGAAACACCATATATTTT. Protein: CASQRGHSGNTIYF.

The CDR3 nucleotides read TGTGCCAGCAGTAAGGACAGGGGACAGAACTATGGCTACACCTTC. It yields the protein CASSKDRGQNYGYTF. This sequence joins TRBV2 and TRBJ1-2; 9 nucleotides align to TRBD1. The CDR3 has 15 amino acids. Germline lookup yields CDR1 SNHLY and CDR2 FYNNEI. Germline trimming cut 5 bases from V and 2 bases from J; bases unmatched to any gene: 6.

V usage is TRBV18 and J usage is TRBJ1-1, with no clear D. Germline CDR1 is KGHSH and CDR2 is LQKENI. The V and J ends lost 2 bases and 1 base respectively, with 5 bases between them. This CDR3 has 13 residues. The CDR3 DNA follows: TGTGCCAGCTCACCATCGGCGAACACTGAAGCTTTCTTT. Amino acids: CASSPSANTEAFF.

The chain joins TRBV5-1 to TRBJ2-3; TRBD1 agrees at 9 bases. With V trimmed by 4 bases and J by 3 bases, 12 bases remained unmatched. The CDR3 is 17 residues long. The V gene's germline CDR1 is SGHRS and CDR2 YFSETQ. CDR3 in amino acids: CASSQAGTGFITDTQYF. CDR3 DNA sequence: TGCGCCAGCAGCCAAGCCGGGACAGGGTTTATTACAGATACGCAGTATTTT. The variable domain in full, completed from reference TRBV5-1 and TRBJ2-3, reads KAGVTQTPRYLIKTRGQQVTLSCSPISGHRSVSWYQQTPGQGLQFLFEYFSETQRNKGNFPGRFSGRQFSNSRSEMNVSTLELGDSALYLCASSQAGTGFITDTQYFGPGTRLTVL.

The chain uses TRBV5-8 and TRBJ2-7, with D perhaps TRBD1 or TRBD2 (5 bases each). Per germline, CDR1 SGHTS and CDR2 YDEGEE. Trimming took 5 bases from V and 2 from J, leaving 14 bases between them. The CDR3 has 14 residues. CDR3 in DNA: TGTGCCAGCAGGAGGGTCTCAGGGACCTACGAGCAGTACTTC. Translating gives CASRRVSGTYEQYF.

The J gene is TRBJ2-7, the V gene TRBV6-1; D may be TRBD1 (5 bases). Trimming cost V 6 bases and J 3 bases, with 9 bases left between them. The CDR3 sequence is 12 residues long. CDR1 and CDR2 from the germline V gene are MNHNS and SASEGT. For the CDR3, the DNA is TGTGCCAGCAGGGGAAGGGGCTACGAGCAGTACTTC. It is translated as CASRGRGYEQYF.

The chain is built from TRBV4-2 and TRBJ2-3, with TRBD2 matching 15 bases. The CDR3 runs 16 residues. With V trimmed by 2 bases and J by 5 bases, 2 bases remained unmatched. Per the germline V gene, CDR1 is LGHNA and CDR2 is YNFKEQ. CDR3 sequence (DNA): TGTGCCAGCAGCCAACGGACTAGCGGGGGGGGAGATACGCAGTATTTT. It translates to CASSQRTSGGGDTQYF.

The chain recombines TRBV6-6 with TRBJ1-1, with D maybe TRBD1 (5 bases). This CDR3 region has 14 residues. Germline V CDR1 and CDR2: MNHNY, SVGAGI (reference sequence). The ends were cut back, 4 bases at V and 0 bases at J, with 9 bases in the middle. CDR3 region: CASSSQGVNTEAFF. The CDR3 bases are TGTGCCAGCAGTTCCCAGGGCGTGAACACTGAAGCTTTCTTT.

The gene calls are TRBV11-2 and TRBJ2-7, with D tentatively TRBD1 (5 bases). Trimming removed 2 bases from V and 3 bases from J, with 11 bases in between. The CDR3 runs to 14 residues. Per the germline V gene, CDR1 is SGHAT and CDR2 is FQNNGV. The CDR3 sequence: CASSLPGSGYEQYF. For the CDR3, the DNA is TGTGCCAGCAGCTTACCAGGGTCCGGCTACGAGCAGTACTTC.

The chain combines TRBV6-1 with TRBJ1-1; a weak D match, TRBD1 (5 bases). Germline-derived CDR1 and CDR2 are MNHNS and SASEGT. This CDR3 is 15 amino acids long. The ends were cut back, 5 bases at V and 1 base at J, with 14 bases in the middle. The CDR3 is CASSRGVEANTEAFF. The CDR3 nucleotides are TGTGCCAGCAGTAGAGGGGTTGAAGCGAACACTGAAGCTTTCTTT.

The chain combines TRBV11-2 with TRBJ2-7; D unresolved. The CDR3 covers 13 residues. V gave up 1 base and J gave up 3 bases, with 7 bases separating them. Germline CDR1 is SGHAT and CDR2 is FQNNGV. The CDR3 loop is CASSLADRYEQYF. The DNA of the CDR3 is TGTGCCAGCAGCTTAGCAGACCGCTACGAGCAGTACTTC.

The sample holds a few counts of this clone. The CDR3 nucleotides read TGTGCCAGCAGCCGACATAGCTCCTACAATGAGCAGTTCTTC. This sequence encodes CASSRHSSYNEQFF. V usage is TRBV7-3 and J usage is TRBJ2-1; no definite D call. Germline V CDR1 and CDR2: SGHTA, FQGTGA. This CDR3 is built from 14 residues. Trimming took off 5 bases at V and 0 bases at J, with 8 bases between the two ends.

The chain links TRBV19 to TRBJ2-1, with 9 bases that match TRBD1. Germline values: CDR1 LNHDA, CDR2 SQIVND (reference sequence). V was pared by 6 bases and J by 2 bases, with 5 bases of the junction left unmatched. CDR3 length: 15 amino acids. As DNA, the CDR3 is TGTGCCAGTAGCCCGGACAGGGGACCCTACAATGAGCAGTTCTTC. It is translated as CASSPDRGPYNEQFF.

The chain couples TRBV6-5 to TRBJ1-2; D perhaps matches TRBD1 (5 bases). The V gene's germline CDR1 is MNHEY and CDR2 SVGAGI. The V end lost 6 bases, the J end lost 4 bases, and 12 bases lay between the germline ends. The CDR3 runs 13 residues. The CDR3 is CASSSPRGYGYTF. CDR3 DNA sequence: TGTGCCAGCAGCTCCCCTAGGGGCTATGGCTACACCTTC.

A few counts support this clone. The J gene is TRBJ2-1, the V gene TRBV7-2; TRBD1 or TRBD2 may be the D gene (6 bases each). The CDR3 spans 15 residues. The germline CDR1 and CDR2 sequences are SGHTA and FQGNSA. Trimming pared 5 bases from V and 4 bases from J, leaving 15 bases between. In nucleotides, the CDR3 is TGTGCCAGCAGCCCTAACGGGGGCACGTACAATGAGCAGTTCTTC. Amino acids: CASSPNGGTYNEQFF.

As DNA, the CDR3 is TGCGCCAGCAGCCAAGTTAGGACTAGCGGGGGGACTGATACGCAGTATTTT. This gives the protein CASSQVRTSGGTDTQYF. The genes are TRBV4-3 and TRBJ2-3; 14 nucleotides align to TRBD2. Germline trimming cut 1 base from V and 6 bases from J; bases unmatched to any gene: 6. There are 17 residues in the CDR3. The V gene's germline CDR1 is LGHNA and CDR2 YSLEER.